This TCR beta chain derives from a study of T cell responses to AZD1222 COVID-19 vaccine. Study-wide results and caveats: Females made up more of the donors, who were largely white British, and clonal diversity may have come out too low. There were vaccine-associated CD4 TCRs across spike, dominant at 160-218 and 743-854.

J was trimmed by 4 bases and V by 3 bases; bases with no gene match: 4. Germline V gives CDR1 SEHNR, CDR2 FQNEAQ (reference sequence). The CDR3 is 14 amino acids. As concerns this clone: Its antigen is undetermined.

This table comes from immunoSEQ multiplex PCR, and its TCRdb copy is limited to in-frame clones, with some not included. This sample has 20,000 to 25,000 clones, with about nine tenths found just once. This TCR was recovered from an adult who received the AZD1222 COVID-19 vaccine. The genes are TRBV7-9 and TRBJ1-1; 8 bases line up with TRBD1. Sequenced material: peripheral blood, taken 28 days after the second AZD1222 dose. In DNA form, the CDR3 reads TGTGCCAGCAGCTTCGACAGGGGTGTCACTGAAGCTTTCTTT. This sequence encodes CASSFDRGVTEAFF.